The 3 T cell receptor beta chains below were found in one sample sequenced in a study of tissue T cells after allogeneic stem cell transplantation. Measured with immunoSEQ multiplex PCR; TCRdb has only the in-frame clones, and not every one. The table records approximately 2,500 clones, roughly 47% of them present only once. Described time point: mouse harvest day 14 after allogeneic transplant. The graft held 10^6 splenic CD5+ T cells and 10^7 T-cell-depleted bone marrow cells. Material: gut tissue. The origin of the receptors is a female BALB/c mouse given C57BL/6 T cells with graft-versus-host disease after an allogeneic hematopoietic cell transplant.

This clone occurred once. All gene names here are mouse names. The CDR3 goes on 1 residue after the read ends, and that part is filled in from the germline J gene. This chain joins TRBV20 and TRBJ1-3; TRBD1 matches at 9 bases. The CDR3 consists of 16 residues. Germline V gene data show CDR1 as GFQATS and CDR2 as STVNSAI. V lost 1 base, J lost 0 bases, and 4 bases stayed unmatched. The CDR3 DNA, read in part, is TGTGGTGCTAGGGGGACAGGGGAGAATTCTGGAAATACGCTCTAT. It codes for CGARGTGENSGNTLY. The full CDR3 sequence reads CGARGTGENSGNTLYF.

By share of the sample, this clone is medium-sized. Germline and genes here are mouse. Read coverage stops 1 residue before the CDR3 terminus; the germline J gene supplies the remainder. The chain joins TRBV5 to TRBJ1-4; possibly TRBD1 for D (6 bases). CDR1 and CDR2 (germline): LGHNA, YNLKQL (reference sequence). The CDR3 spans 15 residues. The V end lost 5 bases, the J end lost 0 bases, and 10 bases lay between the germline ends. CDR3 bases read: TGTGCCAGCAGCTCCGGGACAATTTCCAACGAAAGATTATTT. The encoded protein is CASSSGTISNERLF. The full CDR3 protein reads CASSSGTISNERLFF.

There are a few counts of this clone. Genes here carry mouse names. The read falls 1 residue short of the CDR3 end, and the missing part is taken from the germline J gene. V gene TRBV23 combines with J gene TRBJ2-7; whether TRBD2, the table's D call, matches the DNA was not checked. The CDR3 extends over 14 amino acids. Germline CDR1 KGHTA, CDR2 FQNQQP. CDR3 sequence: CSSSQGLGGYEQYF. The covered CDR3 bases are TGCTCCAGCAGTCAGGGACTGGGGGGCTATGAACAGTAC.